These 23 T cell receptor beta chains were sequenced from one sample in a study of blood T cell repertoires in COVID-19. Clones were read by immunoSEQ multiplex PCR, and TCRdb kept only the in-frame ones, dropping some. The table includes approximately 120,000 clones, 92% detected once. Sample: peripheral blood. These receptors were collected from a man aged 50 to 60 with COVID-19, enrolled during active disease.

The chain's CDR3 is CASSQTLGQGVYEQYF. CDR3 bases: TGTGCCAGCAGCCAAACCCTGGGACAGGGCGTCTACGAGCAGTACTTC. This rearrangement joins TRBV28 to TRBJ2-7, with 9 bases identical to TRBD1. The trim removed 6 bases at V and 3 bases at J, leaving 12 bases unmatched. The germline gives CDR1 MDHEN, CDR2 SYDVKM. The CDR3 sequence is 16 residues long.

The chain carries TRBV28 and TRBJ2-5, with 7 bases lining up with TRBD2. Germline V CDR1 and CDR2: MDHEN, SYDVKM. Trimming at V came to 5 bases and at J to 3 bases, leaving 6 bases not matched to a gene. The CDR3 spans 14 residues. The CDR3 loop is CASSLADGEETQYF. The CDR3 DNA follows: TGTGCCAGCAGTCTAGCGGACGGTGAAGAGACCCAGTACTTC.

The chain couples TRBV7-3 to TRBJ1-1; D remains unclear. Germline V gene sequence: CDR1 SGHTA, CDR2 FQGTGA. CDR3 length: 15 residues. Trimming pared 5 bases from V and 0 bases from J, leaving 13 bases between. CDR3 nucleotide sequence: TGTGCCAGCAGCCCCACGGGGTTACTGAACACTGAAGCTTTCTTT. It codes for CASSPTGLLNTEAFF.

The chain couples TRBV7-9 to TRBJ2-2; D perhaps matches TRBD2 (6 bases). The CDR3 has 16 residues. Per the germline V gene, CDR1 is SEHNR and CDR2 is FQNEAQ (reference sequence). V was cut by 0 bases and J by 0 bases, with 8 bases left in between. The CDR3 sequence: CASSLAGGANTGELFF. The DNA of the CDR3 is TGTGCCAGCAGCTTAGCGGGCGGGGCGAACACCGGGGAGCTGTTTTTT.

J is TRBJ2-5 and V is TRBV30, with 11 bases matching TRBD1. V lost 3 bases and J lost 2; bases outside the gene matches: 14. The CDR3 length is 18 residues. The germline gives CDR1 GTSNPN, CDR2 SVGIG (reference sequence). Here the CDR3 reads CAWSFAPPGTGGQETQYF. Here the CDR3 DNA reads TGTGCCTGGAGCTTTGCCCCTCCCGGGACAGGGGGGCAAGAGACCCAGTACTTC.

The chain links TRBV9 to TRBJ2-3; perhaps TRBD2 as D (6 bases). The germline gives CDR1 SGDLS, CDR2 YYNGEE. Between the trimmed V and J ends, which lost 0 bases and 6 bases, there was a span of 8 bases. This CDR3 comprises 13 residues. The DNA of the CDR3 is TGTGCCAGCAGCGTAGCTAGCGCTGATACGCAGTATTTT. Translating gives CASSVASADTQYF.

This chain links TRBV28 with TRBJ2-7; maybe TRBD1 (6 bases). The V gene lost 6 bases and the J gene lost 2 bases, with 14 bases spanning the gap. The CDR3 consists of 14 residues. Germline CDR1 MDHEN, CDR2 SYDVKM. DNA for the CDR3: TGTGCCAGCAGCTCGGGACAACCACCCTACGAGCAGTACTTC. Residues: CASSSGQPPYEQYF.

This chain joins TRBV11-2 and TRBJ2-1, with TRBD2 matching 9 bases. In germline, CDR1 is SGHAT, CDR2 FQNNGV. The CDR3 is made up of 16 amino acids. V shed 3 bases and J 1 base; nucleotides not matched to a gene: 4. The CDR3 DNA is TGTGCCAGCAGCTTCGGGACTAGCCTTTCCTACAATGAGCAGTTCTTC. This codes for CASSFGTSLSYNEQFF.

This chain links TRBV5-5 with TRBJ2-4; D is ambiguous. Germline CDR1 reads SGHKS; CDR2 reads YYEKEE (reference sequence). The CDR3 length is 13 residues. V lost 1 base to trimming and J lost 7 bases, with 9 bases between them. The CDR3: CASSLLGVNIQYF. The CDR3 DNA reads TGTGCCAGCAGCTTGCTAGGCGTCAACATTCAGTACTTC.

The chain has TRBV19 and TRBJ1-5; 10 bases align to TRBD1. The CDR3 totals 14 residues. Germline V gene data show CDR1 as LNHDA and CDR2 as SQIVND (reference sequence). Unmatched junction bases numbered 2, after V lost 3 bases and J lost 6 bases. The CDR3 nucleotides read TGTGCCAGTAGTATGCGGACAGGGGGTCAGCCCCAGCATTTT. This translates into CASSMRTGGQPQHF.

The chain recombines TRBV11-2 with TRBJ2-5, with 11 bases that match TRBD2. Per germline, CDR1 SGHAT and CDR2 FQNNGV. After removal of 1 base from V and 7 bases from J, the junction contained 5 bases not matched to a gene. CDR3 length: 15 residues. CDR3 sequence: CASSLVLAGGGTQYF. Written as DNA, the CDR3 is TGTGCCAGCAGCTTAGTCCTAGCGGGAGGTGGGACCCAGTACTTC.

This chain joins TRBV24-1 and TRBJ2-3; 11 bases are shared with TRBD1. Germline CDR1 and CDR2: KGHDR and SFDVKD. This CDR3 spans 14 amino acids. Trimming removed 7 bases from V and 7 bases from J; junction bases left unmatched: 6. The chain's CDR3 is CATSRTGGSYTQYF. CDR3 coding DNA: TGTGCCACCAGCCGGACAGGGGGCAGCTATACGCAGTATTTT.

This chain connects TRBV28 to TRBJ2-6, with 7 bases that match TRBD1. The germline V gene encodes CDR1 MDHEN and CDR2 SYDVKM. J gave up 2 bases and V 6 bases, and 4 bases lay outside the gene matches. This CDR3 comprises 15 residues. This CDR3 is CASSLDRAGANVLTF. The CDR3 DNA reads as TGTGCCAGCAGCCTCGACAGGGCTGGGGCCAACGTCCTGACTTTC.

The chain combines TRBV18 with TRBJ2-7, with TRBD1 matching 8 bases. Germline lookup yields CDR1 KGHSH and CDR2 LQKENI. J lost 4 bases, V lost 3 bases, and 5 bases had no gene match. The CDR3 runs 14 residues. In nucleotides, the CDR3 is TGTGCCAGCTCACCTCCGACAGGGGAGTACGAGCAGTACTTC. Protein: CASSPPTGEYEQYF. The full variable domain, with the rest looked up from reference TRBV18 and TRBJ2-7, is NAGVMQNPRHLVRRRGQEARLRCSPMKGHSHVYWYRQLPEEGLKFMVYLQKENIIDESGMPKERFSAEFPKEGPSILRIQQVVRGDSAAYFCASSPPTGEYEQYFGPGTRLTVT.

The chain has TRBV5-6 and TRBJ2-1, with TRBD1 as a possible D gene (6 bases). CDR3 length: 15 amino acids. V was shortened by 0 bases and J by 4 bases, with 11 bases between the two germline ends. Germline CDR1 SGHDT, CDR2 YYEEEE. The CDR3 here is CASSLVGALYNEQFF. CDR3 bases: TGTGCCAGCAGCTTGGTGGGGGCTTTATACAATGAGCAGTTCTTC.

This chain uses TRBV5-4 with TRBJ2-3; possibly TRBD2 for D (5 bases). Germline-derived CDR1 and CDR2 are SGHNT and YYREEE (reference sequence). V dropped 3 bases and J dropped 3 bases, with 11 bases sitting between them. The CDR3 is made up of 14 amino acids. This CDR3 is CASSSSGRTDTQYF. CDR3 in DNA: TGTGCCAGCAGCTCCAGCGGAAGGACAGATACGCAGTATTTT. Full variable domain (remainder filled in from reference TRBV5-4 and TRBJ2-3): ETGVTQSPTHLIKTRGQQVTLRCSSQSGHNTVSWYQQALGQGPQFIFQYYREEENGRGNFPPRFSGLQFPNYSSELNVNALELDDSALYLCASSSSGRTDTQYFGPGTRLTVL.

The chain carries TRBV6-2 or TRBV6-3 and TRBJ2-2; D perhaps matches TRBD2 (5 bases). The CDR3 is 13 amino acids. V was pared by 6 bases and J by 8 bases, with 13 bases between. CDR1 is MNHEY, CDR2 SVGEGT, per germline. The CDR3 here is CASSRGLPGELFF. CDR3 sequence (DNA): TGTGCCAGCAGCCGCGGACTCCCTGGGGAGCTGTTTTTT.

The gene calls are TRBV5-1 and TRBJ2-4; 12 bases agree with TRBD1. Trimming took 4 bases from V and 1 from J; bases not matched to a gene: 12. The CDR3 is 19 residues long. Germline CDR1 is SGHRS and CDR2 is YFSETQ. The CDR3 coding sequence is TGCGCCAGCAGCCCGGGGACAGGGGGCAGAAATTTGGCCAAAAACATTCAGTACTTC. Its translation is CASSPGTGGRNLAKNIQYF.

The genes are TRBV3-1 (or the pseudogene TRBV3-2) and TRBJ2-7, with TRBD2 matching over 11 bases. There are 15 residues in the CDR3. Germline loops: CDR1 LGHDT, CDR2 YNNKEL (reference sequence). J was trimmed by 1 base and V by 7 bases; bases with no gene match: 6. The CDR3 DNA reads TGTGCCAGCACCCGACTAGCGGGACAATCCTACGAGCAGTACTTC. Protein product: CASTRLAGQSYEQYF.

The rearrangement uses TRBV13 and TRBJ2-5, with TRBD2 identical over 10 bases. This CDR3 spans 16 amino acids. Trimming took 5 bases from V and 5 from J; bases not matched to a gene: 11. From germline, CDR1 is PRHDT and CDR2 FYEKMQ (reference sequence). The DNA for the CDR3 is TGTGCCAGCAGCATAACTAGCGGGATAGCCCGGGAGACCCAGTACTTC. Its protein product is CASSITSGIARETQYF.

This clone appeared a single time. The CDR3 spells CATTPAGRTDTQYF. The CDR3 coding sequence is TGTGCCACCACACCGGCGGGAAGGACAGATACGCAGTATTTT. The V gene is TRBV15, the J gene TRBJ2-3, with D perhaps TRBD2 (6 bases). Trimming took off 7 bases at V and 3 bases at J, with 14 bases between the two ends. Per the germline V gene, CDR1 is LNHNV and CDR2 is YYDKDF (reference sequence). There are 14 residues in the CDR3.

The chain combines TRBV2 with TRBJ1-1; 12 bases map to TRBD1. This CDR3 region has 13 residues. Trimming took 11 bases from V and 7 from J; bases not matched to a gene: 8. Germline V CDR1 and CDR2: SNHLY, FYNNEI. Written as DNA, the CDR3 is TGTGCCGGGGGACAGGGGGCCATCGGTGAAGCTTTCTTT. It yields the protein CAGGQGAIGEAFF.

This clone was seen only once. The V and J genes are TRBV3-1 (or the pseudogene TRBV3-2) and TRBJ1-5, with D perhaps matching TRBD1 (5 bases). V dropped 1 base and J dropped 6 bases, with 7 bases sitting between them. The CDR3 runs to 13 residues. Germline V gene data show CDR1 as LGHDT and CDR2 as YNNKEL (reference sequence). As DNA, the CDR3 is TGTGCCAGCAGCCAAGGGGGCCGTCAGCCCCAGCATTTT. It translates to CASSQGGRQPQHF.